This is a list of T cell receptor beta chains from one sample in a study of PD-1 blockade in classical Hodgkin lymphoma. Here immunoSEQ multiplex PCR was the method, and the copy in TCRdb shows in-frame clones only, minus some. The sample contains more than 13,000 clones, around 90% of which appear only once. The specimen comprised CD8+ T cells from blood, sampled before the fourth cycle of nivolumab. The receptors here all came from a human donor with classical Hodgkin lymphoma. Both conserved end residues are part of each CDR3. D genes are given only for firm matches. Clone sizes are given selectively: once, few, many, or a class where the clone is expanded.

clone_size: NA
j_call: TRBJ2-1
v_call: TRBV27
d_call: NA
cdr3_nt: TGTGCCAGCAGCCTGGACCGCAGCTCCTACAATGAGCAGTTCTTC
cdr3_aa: CASSLDRSSYNEQFF

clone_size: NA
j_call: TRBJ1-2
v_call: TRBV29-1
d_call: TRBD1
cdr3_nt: TGCAGCGCCGACTCCTCGGACAGGGGCTATGGCTACACCTTC
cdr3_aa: CSADSSDRGYGYTF

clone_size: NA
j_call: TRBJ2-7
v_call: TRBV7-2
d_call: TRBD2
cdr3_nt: TGTGCCAGCAGCTTAGCGTCGGGAGGTACCTACGAGCAGTACTTC
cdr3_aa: CASSLASGGTYEQYF

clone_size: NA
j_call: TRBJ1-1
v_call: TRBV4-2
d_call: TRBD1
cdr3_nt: TGTGCCAGCAGCCAACCCCGGACAGGGGTGAACACTGAAGCTTTCTTT
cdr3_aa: CASSQPRTGVNTEAFF

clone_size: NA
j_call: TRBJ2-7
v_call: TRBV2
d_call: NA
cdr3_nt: TGTGCCAGCAGTGAACCAGGGAACTACGAGCAGTACTTC
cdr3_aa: CASSEPGNYEQYF

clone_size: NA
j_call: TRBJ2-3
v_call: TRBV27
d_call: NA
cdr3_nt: TGTGCCAGCACCGGTACCCTAAGGCGGGATACGCAGTATTTT
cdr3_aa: CASTGTLRRDTQYF

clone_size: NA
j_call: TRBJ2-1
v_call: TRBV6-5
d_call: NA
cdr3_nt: TGTGCCAGCAGTTCCACAGGGTCGGTATCTAATGAGCAGTTCTTC
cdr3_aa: CASSSTGSVSNEQFF

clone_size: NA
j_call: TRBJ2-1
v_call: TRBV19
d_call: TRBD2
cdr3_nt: TGTGCCAGTAGTATTAGCGGGGTGCAGTTCTTC
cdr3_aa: CASSISGVQFF

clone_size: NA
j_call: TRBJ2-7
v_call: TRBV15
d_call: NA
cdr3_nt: TGTGCCACCAGCAGGACAGGCTACGAGCAGTACTTC
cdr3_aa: CATSRTGYEQYF

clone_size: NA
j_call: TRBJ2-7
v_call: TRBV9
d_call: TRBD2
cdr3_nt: TGTGCCAGCAGCCTCGGGCGGGGGTACGAGCAGTACTTC
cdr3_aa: CASSLGRGYEQYF

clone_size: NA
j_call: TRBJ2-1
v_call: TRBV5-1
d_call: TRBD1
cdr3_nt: TGCGCCAGCAGCACTGGGACAGGGAATGAGCAGTTCTTC
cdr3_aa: CASSTGTGNEQFF

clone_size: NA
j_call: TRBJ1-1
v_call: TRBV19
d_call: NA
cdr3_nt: TGTGCCAGTTCCTTAACAGGGTCGAACACTGAAGCTTTCTTT
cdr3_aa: CASSLTGSNTEAFF

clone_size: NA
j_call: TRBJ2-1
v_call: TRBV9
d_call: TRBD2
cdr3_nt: TGTGCCAGCAGCCCTTATGGACTAGCGGGAGACAATGAGCAGTTCTTC
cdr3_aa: CASSPYGLAGDNEQFF

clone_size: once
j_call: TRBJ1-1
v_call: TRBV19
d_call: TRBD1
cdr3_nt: TGTGCCAGTACCCCGACAGGGTTGAACACTGAAGCTTTCTTT
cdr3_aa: CASTPTGLNTEAFF

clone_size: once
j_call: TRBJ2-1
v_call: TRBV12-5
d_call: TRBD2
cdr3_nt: TGTGCTAGTGGTTGGGGACTAGCGGGAGAAGGAACGGGGTACAATGAGCAGTTCTTC
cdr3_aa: CASGWGLAGEGTGYNEQFF

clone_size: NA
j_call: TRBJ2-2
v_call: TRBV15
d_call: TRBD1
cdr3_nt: TGTGCCACCAGCAAACTAGGACAGGGGCTTACCGGGGAGCTGTTTTTT
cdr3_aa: CATSKLGQGLTGELFF

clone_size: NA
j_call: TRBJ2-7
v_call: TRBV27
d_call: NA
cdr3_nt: TGTGCCAGCAGTTTCGGAAGGGGCTACGAGCAGTACTTC
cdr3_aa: CASSFGRGYEQYF

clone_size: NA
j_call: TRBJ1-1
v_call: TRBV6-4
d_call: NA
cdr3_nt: TGTGCCAGCAGTGAGACAGGGAACACTGAAGCTTTCTTT
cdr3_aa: CASSETGNTEAFF

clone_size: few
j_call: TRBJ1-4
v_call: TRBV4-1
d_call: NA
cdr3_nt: TGCGCCAGCGGACCGACCGGTATTAATGAAAAACTGTTTTTT
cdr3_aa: CASGPTGINEKLFF

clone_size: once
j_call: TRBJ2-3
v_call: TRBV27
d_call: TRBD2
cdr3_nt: TGTGCCAGCAGCTTCTCTAGCGGGAGATGGGATACGCAGTATTTT
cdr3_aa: CASSFSSGRWDTQYF

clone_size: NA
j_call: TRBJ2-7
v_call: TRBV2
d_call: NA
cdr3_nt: TGTGCCAGCAAAGAGGGGGGGGCCTACGAGCAGTACTTC
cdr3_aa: CASKEGGAYEQYF

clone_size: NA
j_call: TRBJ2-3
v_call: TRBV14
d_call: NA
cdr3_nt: TGTGCCAGCAGCCAAGCTTTGGCAGGGGTCGCAGATACGCAGTATTTT
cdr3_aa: CASSQALAGVADTQYF

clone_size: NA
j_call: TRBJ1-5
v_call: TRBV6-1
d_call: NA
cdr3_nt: TGTGCCAGCAGTGAACCGCCGGGGGGCTTTCAGCCCCAGCATTTT
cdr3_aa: CASSEPPGGFQPQHF

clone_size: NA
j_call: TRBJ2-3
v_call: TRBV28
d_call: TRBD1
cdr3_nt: TGTGCCAGCAGTTCCCCGGTCAACAGGGGAAAGACAGATACGCAGTATTTT
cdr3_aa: CASSSPVNRGKTDTQYF

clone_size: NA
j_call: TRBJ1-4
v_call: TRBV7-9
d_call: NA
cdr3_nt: TGTGCCAGCAGCTTAGTCAGGAAACCTGAAAAACTGTTTTTT
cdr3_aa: CASSLVRKPEKLFF

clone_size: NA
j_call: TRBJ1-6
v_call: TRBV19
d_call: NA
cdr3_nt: TGTGCCAGTAAGGATATGGGTGCTTCACCCCTCCACTTT
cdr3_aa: CASKDMGASPLHF

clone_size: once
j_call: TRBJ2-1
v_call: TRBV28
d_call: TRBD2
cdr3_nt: TGTGCCAGCACCGCCGGACTAGCGGGAGGTTCCGAGCAGTTCTTC
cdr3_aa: CASTAGLAGGSEQFF

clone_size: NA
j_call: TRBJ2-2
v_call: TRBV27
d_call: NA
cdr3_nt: TGTGCCAGCAGGTCGAACACCGGGGAGCTGTTTTTT
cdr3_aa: CASRSNTGELFF

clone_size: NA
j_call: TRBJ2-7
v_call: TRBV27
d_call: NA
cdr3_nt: TGTGCCACTCTGGGGGACTCCTACGAGCAGTACTTC
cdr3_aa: CATLGDSYEQYF

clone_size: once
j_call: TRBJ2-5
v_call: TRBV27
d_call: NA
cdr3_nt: TGTGCCAGCAGTTTAAGGCCTAGCGCATTCCAAGAGACCCAGTACTTC
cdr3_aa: CASSLRPSAFQETQYF

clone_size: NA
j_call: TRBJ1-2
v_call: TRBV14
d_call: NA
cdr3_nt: TGTGCCAGGGGCCAGGGGATGGTCGTCAACTATGGCTACACCTTC
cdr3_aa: CARGQGMVVNYGYTF

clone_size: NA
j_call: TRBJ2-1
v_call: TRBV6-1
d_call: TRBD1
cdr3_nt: TGTGCCAGCAGTGAAGCGCACAGGGGGGTGGTGAATGAGCAGTTCTTC
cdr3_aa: CASSEAHRGVVNEQFF

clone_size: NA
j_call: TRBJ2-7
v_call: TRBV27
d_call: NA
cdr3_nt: TGTGCCAGCAGTTACAGCGATGATACCTACGAGCAGTACTTC
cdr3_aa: CASSYSDDTYEQYF

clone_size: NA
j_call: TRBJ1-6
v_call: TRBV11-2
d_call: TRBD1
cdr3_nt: TGTGCCAGCAGCTTATCATGGACAGGGCCGAATTCACCCCTCCACTTT
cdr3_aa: CASSLSWTGPNSPLHF

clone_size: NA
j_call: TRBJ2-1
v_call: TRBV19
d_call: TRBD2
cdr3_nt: TGTGCCACCATAGCGGGATTGGAGCAGTTCTTC
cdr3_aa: CATIAGLEQFF

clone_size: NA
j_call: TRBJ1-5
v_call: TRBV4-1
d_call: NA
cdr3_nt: TGCGCCAGCAGCCAAGGGCAGAGCAATCAGCCCCAGCATTTT
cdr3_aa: CASSQGQSNQPQHF

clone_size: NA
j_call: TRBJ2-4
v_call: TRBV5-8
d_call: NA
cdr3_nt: TGTGCCAGCAGCCCACTAGTGGGTCTGCTAGCCAAAAACATTCAGTACTTC
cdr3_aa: CASSPLVGLLAKNIQYF

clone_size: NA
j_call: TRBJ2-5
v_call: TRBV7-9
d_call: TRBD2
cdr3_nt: TGTGCCAGCAGCCCTCTAACAGGTCTAGCGGGGAAAGAGACCCAGTACTTC
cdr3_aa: CASSPLTGLAGKETQYF

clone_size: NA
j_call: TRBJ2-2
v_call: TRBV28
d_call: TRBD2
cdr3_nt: TGTGCCAGCAGTTTCGCGGGAGACGGGGAGCTGTTTTTT
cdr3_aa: CASSFAGDGELFF

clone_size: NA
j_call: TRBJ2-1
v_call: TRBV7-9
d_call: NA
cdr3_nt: TGTGCCACCCGTCCCGGGGCCTTTAATGAGCAGTTCTTC
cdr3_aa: CATRPGAFNEQFF

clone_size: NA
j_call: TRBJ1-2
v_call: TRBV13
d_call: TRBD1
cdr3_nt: TGTGCCAGCAGCATAACAGGGGAACCCTATGGCTACACCTTC
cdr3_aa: CASSITGEPYGYTF

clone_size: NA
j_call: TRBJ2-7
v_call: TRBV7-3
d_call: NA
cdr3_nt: TGTGCCAGCAGCTCCCCGGTTGATGGTACCTACGAGCAGTACTTC
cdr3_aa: CASSSPVDGTYEQYF

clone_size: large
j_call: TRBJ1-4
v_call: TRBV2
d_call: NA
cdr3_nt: TGTGCCAGCAGAGAGGAGGGAAGTGGTGAAAAACTGTTTTTT
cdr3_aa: CASREEGSGEKLFF

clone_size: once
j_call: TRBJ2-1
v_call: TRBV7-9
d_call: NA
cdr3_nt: TGTGCCAGCAGCTTGGGTCACAATGAGCAGTTCTTC
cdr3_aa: CASSLGHNEQFF

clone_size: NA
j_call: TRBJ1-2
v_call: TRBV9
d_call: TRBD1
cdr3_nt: TGTGCCAGCAGCGGATATTACCTGAGACAGGGGGCCGTTAACTATGGCTACACCTTC
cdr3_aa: CASSGYYLRQGAVNYGYTF

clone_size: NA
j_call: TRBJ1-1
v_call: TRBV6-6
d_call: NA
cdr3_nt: TGTGCCAGCAGTTACTCTTGGGGAGTGGACACTGAAGCTTTCTTT
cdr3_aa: CASSYSWGVDTEAFF